This TCR beta chain was captured by sequencing in a study of blood T cell repertoires in COVID-19. Study context: The origin of the acute and convalescent COVID-19 samples was the United States, Italy and Spain. T cells, B-cell-depleted T cells, or PBMCs provided the cDNA or gDNA that served as material.

V dropped 6 bases and J dropped 6 bases, with 14 bases sitting between them. The CDR3 extends over 13 amino acids. As processed by the authors: The assay estimated nucleated cells by amplifying reference gene primers. TCRdb's copy holds only in-frame clones and misses some; the assay was immunoSEQ multiplex PCR. Clone size and the V and J calls come from that table; the DNA yielded D and trimming. The sample carries 25,000 to 35,000 clones, 65% to 90% recorded once. The chain has TRBV12-3 or TRBV12-4 and TRBJ1-1; tentative D call: TRBD1 (6 bases). The source of this sequence is an elderly man with active COVID-19. The specimen was peripheral blood. The CDR3 DNA follows: TGTGCCAGCAGCCTAGGGGGAGTGCCTGAAGCTTTCTTT. Its translation: CASSLGGVPEAFF.